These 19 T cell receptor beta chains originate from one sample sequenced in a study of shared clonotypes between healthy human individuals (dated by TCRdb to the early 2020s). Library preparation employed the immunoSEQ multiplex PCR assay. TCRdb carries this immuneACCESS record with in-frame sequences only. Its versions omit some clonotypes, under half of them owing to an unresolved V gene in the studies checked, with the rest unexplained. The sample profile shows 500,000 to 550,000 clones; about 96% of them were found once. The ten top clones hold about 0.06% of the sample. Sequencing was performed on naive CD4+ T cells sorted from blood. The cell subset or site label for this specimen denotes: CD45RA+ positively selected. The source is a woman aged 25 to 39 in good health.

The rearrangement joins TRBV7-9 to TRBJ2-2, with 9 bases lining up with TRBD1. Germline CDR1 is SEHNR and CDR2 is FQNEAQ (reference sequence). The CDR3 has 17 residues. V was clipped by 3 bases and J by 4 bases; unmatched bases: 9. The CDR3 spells CASSFNRGQSGTGELFF. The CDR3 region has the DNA TGTGCCAGCAGCTTCAACAGGGGGCAGTCGGGCACCGGGGAGCTGTTTTTT.

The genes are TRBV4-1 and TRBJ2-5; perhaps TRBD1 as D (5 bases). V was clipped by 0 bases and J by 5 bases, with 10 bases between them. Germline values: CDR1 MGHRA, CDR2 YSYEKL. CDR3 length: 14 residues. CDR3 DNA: TGCGCCAGCAGCCAAGAATCGGCAGGGGAGACCCAGTACTTC. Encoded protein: CASSQESAGETQYF.

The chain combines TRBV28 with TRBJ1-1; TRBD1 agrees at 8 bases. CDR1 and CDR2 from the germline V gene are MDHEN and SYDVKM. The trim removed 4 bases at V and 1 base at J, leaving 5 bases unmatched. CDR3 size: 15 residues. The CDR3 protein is CASSSQGARNTEAFF. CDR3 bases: TGTGCCAGCAGTTCCCAGGGGGCTAGGAACACTGAAGCTTTCTTT.

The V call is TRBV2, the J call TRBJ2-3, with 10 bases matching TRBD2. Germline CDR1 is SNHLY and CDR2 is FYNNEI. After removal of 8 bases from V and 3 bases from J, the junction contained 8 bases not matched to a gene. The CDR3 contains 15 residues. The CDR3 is CASGGLASGTDTQYF. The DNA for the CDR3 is TGTGCCAGCGGGGGACTAGCGAGTGGGACAGATACGCAGTATTTT.

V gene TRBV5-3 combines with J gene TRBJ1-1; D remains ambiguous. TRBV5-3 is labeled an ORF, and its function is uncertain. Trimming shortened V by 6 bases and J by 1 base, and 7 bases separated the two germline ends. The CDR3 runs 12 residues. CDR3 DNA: TGTGCCAGAAAAAGGGCGAACACTGAAGCTTTCTTT. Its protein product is CARKRANTEAFF.

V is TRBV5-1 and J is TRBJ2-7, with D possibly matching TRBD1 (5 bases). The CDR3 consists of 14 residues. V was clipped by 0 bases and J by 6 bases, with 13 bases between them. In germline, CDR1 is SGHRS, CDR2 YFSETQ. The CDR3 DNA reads TGCGCCAGCAGCTTGGGGTCCAGGGTCGGCGAGCAGTACTTC. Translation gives CASSLGSRVGEQYF.

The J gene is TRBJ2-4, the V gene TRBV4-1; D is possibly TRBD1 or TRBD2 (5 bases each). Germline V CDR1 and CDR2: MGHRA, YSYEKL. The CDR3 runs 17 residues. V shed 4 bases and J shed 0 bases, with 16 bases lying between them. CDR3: CASSRKPWGIAKNIQYF. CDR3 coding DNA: TGCGCCAGCAGCCGGAAACCGTGGGGGATAGCCAAAAACATTCAGTACTTC.

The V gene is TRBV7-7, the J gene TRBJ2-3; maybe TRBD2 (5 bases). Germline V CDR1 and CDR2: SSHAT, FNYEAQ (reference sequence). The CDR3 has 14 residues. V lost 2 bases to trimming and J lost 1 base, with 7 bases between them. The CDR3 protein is CASSLSSGTDTQYF. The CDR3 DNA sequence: TGTGCCAGCAGCTTAAGTAGCGGCACAGATACGCAGTATTTT. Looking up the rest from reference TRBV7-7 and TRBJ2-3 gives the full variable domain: GAGVSQSPRYKVTKRGQDVTLRCDPISSHATLYWYQQALGQGPEFLTYFNYEAQPDKSGLPSDRFSAERPEGSISTLTIQRTEQRDSAMYRCASSLSSGTDTQYFGPGTRLTVL.

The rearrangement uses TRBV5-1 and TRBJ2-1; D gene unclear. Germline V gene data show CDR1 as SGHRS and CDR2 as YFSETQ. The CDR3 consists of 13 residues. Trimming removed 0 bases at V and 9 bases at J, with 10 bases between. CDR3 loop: CASSLEPHGEQFF. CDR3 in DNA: TGCGCCAGCAGCTTGGAACCCCATGGTGAGCAGTTCTTC.

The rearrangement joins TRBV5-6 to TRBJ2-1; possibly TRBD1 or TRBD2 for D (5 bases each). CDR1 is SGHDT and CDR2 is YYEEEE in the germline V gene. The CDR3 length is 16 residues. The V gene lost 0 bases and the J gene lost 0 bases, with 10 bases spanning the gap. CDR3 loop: CASSLGGATSYNEQFF. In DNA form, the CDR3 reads TGTGCCAGCAGCTTGGGAGGGGCTACCTCCTACAATGAGCAGTTCTTC.

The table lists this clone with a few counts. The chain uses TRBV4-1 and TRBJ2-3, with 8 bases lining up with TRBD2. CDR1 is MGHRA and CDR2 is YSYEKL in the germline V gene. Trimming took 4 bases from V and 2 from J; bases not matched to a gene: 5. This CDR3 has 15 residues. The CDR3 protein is CASSLTSANTDTQYF. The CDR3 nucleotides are TGCGCCAGCAGCCTGACTAGCGCGAACACAGATACGCAGTATTTT.

The DNA for the CDR3 is TGTGCCAGCAAAACGACGACTGCGAATCTCTACGAGCAGTACTTC. The encoded protein is CASKTTTANLYEQYF. The chain joins TRBV6-5 to TRBJ2-7; the D is unclear. CDR1 is MNHEY, CDR2 SVGAGI, per germline. The CDR3 has 15 residues. V was cut by 7 bases and J by 3 bases, with 19 bases left in between.

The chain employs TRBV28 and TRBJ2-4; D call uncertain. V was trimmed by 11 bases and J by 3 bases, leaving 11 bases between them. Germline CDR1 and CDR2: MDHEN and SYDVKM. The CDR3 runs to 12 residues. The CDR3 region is CASWGGKNIQYF. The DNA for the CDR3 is TGTGCCTCCTGGGGTGGCAAAAACATTCAGTACTTC.

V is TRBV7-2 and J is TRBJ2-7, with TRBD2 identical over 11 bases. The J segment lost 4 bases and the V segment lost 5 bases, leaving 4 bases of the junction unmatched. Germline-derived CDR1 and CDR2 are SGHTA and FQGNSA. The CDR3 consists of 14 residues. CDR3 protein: CASSPTSGRYEQYF. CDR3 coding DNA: TGTGCCAGCAGCCCTACTAGCGGGAGATACGAGCAGTACTTC. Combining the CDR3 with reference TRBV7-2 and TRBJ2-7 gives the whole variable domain GAGVSQSPSNKVTEKGKDVELRCDPISGHTALYWYRQSLGQGLEFLIYFQGNSAPDKSGLPSDRFSAERTGGSVSTLTIQRTQQEDSAVYLCASSPTSGRYEQYFGPGTRLTVT.

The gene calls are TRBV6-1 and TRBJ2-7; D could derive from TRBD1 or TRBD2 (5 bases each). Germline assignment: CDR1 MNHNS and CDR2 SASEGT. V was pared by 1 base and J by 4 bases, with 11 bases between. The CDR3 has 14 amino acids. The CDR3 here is CASSEGGVWYEQYF. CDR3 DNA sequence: TGTGCCAGCAGTGAAGGAGGGGTTTGGTACGAGCAGTACTTC.

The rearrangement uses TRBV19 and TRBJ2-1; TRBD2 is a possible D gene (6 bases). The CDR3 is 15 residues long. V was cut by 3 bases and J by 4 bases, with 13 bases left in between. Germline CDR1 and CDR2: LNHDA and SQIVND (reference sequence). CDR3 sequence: CASSIYSGYYNEQFF. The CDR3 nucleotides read TGTGCCAGTAGTATTTACAGCGGGTATTACAATGAGCAGTTCTTC.

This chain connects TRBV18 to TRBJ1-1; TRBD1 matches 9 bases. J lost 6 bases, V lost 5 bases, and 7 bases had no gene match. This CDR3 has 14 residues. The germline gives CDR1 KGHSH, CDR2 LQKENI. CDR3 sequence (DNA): TGTGCCAGCTCAAGGGGACAGGGTGGGTCTGAAGCTTTCTTT. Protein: CASSRGQGGSEAFF.

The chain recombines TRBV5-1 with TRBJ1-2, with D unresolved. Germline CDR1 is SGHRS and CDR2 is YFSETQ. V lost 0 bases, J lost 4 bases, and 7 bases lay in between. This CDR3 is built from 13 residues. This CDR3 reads CASSLGSLYGYTF. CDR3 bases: TGCGCCAGCAGCTTGGGCTCTCTCTATGGCTACACCTTC.

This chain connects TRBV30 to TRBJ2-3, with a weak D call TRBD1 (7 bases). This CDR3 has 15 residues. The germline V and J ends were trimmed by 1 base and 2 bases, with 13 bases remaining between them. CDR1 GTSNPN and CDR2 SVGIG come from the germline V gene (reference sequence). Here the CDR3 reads CAWSEAGGTTDTQYF. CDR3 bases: TGTGCCTGGAGTGAAGCAGGGGGGACCACAGATACGCAGTATTTT.